The rows below give T cell receptor beta chains drawn from one sample of a study of PD-1 blockade in classical Hodgkin lymphoma. Sequencing was performed with immunoSEQ multiplex PCR; in TCRdb, only in-frame clones are kept and a portion is missing. The repertoire consists of approximately 41,000 clones, with 66% occurring once and the leading ten covering around 3%. The material sequenced was peripheral blood mononuclear cells (PBMCs), taken before the fourth cycle of nivolumab. Every receptor here comes from a human donor with classical Hodgkin lymphoma. Each CDR3 is given without its conserved first and last residue. For some rows the clone size is stated as once, few or many, or as a class when expanded; others skip it.

cdr3_aa,clone_size,cdr3_length,v_call,j_call
ASSVLPGILYEQY,few,13,TRBV9,TRBJ2-7
ASSPIPGQKETQY,many,13,TRBV18,TRBJ2-5
ASSYYGLTYEQY,-,12,TRBV6-5,TRBJ2-7
AIRGDHNEQF,few,10,TRBV10-3,TRBJ2-1
ASRYRRAGYNEQF,-,13,TRBV6-1,TRBJ2-1
ASSSGQGATEAF,-,12,TRBV5-1,TRBJ1-1
ASRSIPYGYT,-,10,TRBV28,TRBJ1-2
ASSPAAGRTYGYT,few,13,TRBV5-6,TRBJ1-2
ASSLGISGANVLT,-,13,TRBV4-1,TRBJ2-6
ASSAGGTGVESYGYT,-,15,TRBV5-4,TRBJ1-2
ASSLIMGGNYGYT,few,13,TRBV7-8,TRBJ1-2
ASSYSGLPFTDEQF,-,14,TRBV6-5,TRBJ2-1
ASRPDPADTQY,-,11,TRBV28,TRBJ2-3
ASSQGPQLNTEAF,-,13,TRBV4-3,TRBJ1-1
SASGGPLLMNTEAF,-,14,TRBV29-1,TRBJ1-1
ASSQNTYQGSGELF,-,14,TRBV7-2,TRBJ2-2
ASSQELSGKETQY,few,13,TRBV4-2,TRBJ2-5
ASMAGVHTGELF,-,12,TRBV2,TRBJ2-2
ASSIVAGTGELF,-,12,TRBV19,TRBJ2-2
ASSPRREGNYGYT,-,13,TRBV18,TRBJ1-2
ASEAGWDTGELF,few,12,TRBV6-6,TRBJ2-2
ASSLRGTNEQF,few,11,TRBV7-2,TRBJ2-1
ASSFGQRPTDTQY,-,13,TRBV28,TRBJ2-3
SARVLDRG,-,8,TRBV20-1,TRBJ1-1
ASSLGTGNGYT,-,11,TRBV7-8,TRBJ1-2
ASSDRGRYEKLF,-,12,TRBV27,TRBJ1-4
ASSLSKASAPKGYT,-,14,TRBV7-9,TRBJ1-2
ASSWVGTEAF,-,10,TRBV5-1,TRBJ1-1
ASSLRGPSHGYT,-,12,TRBV5-4,TRBJ1-2
ASSLTGGDRRRVKLF,-,15,TRBV28,TRBJ1-4
ASSLRMESEQY,-,11,TRBV7-9,TRBJ2-7
ASSSQGGSGNTIY,-,13,TRBV5-4,TRBJ1-3
ASSWTGNYGYT,-,11,TRBV6-5,TRBJ1-2
SVTNLGGVNYGYT,-,13,TRBV29-1,TRBJ1-2
ASSVVNRGSNQPQH,-,14,TRBV6-1,TRBJ1-5
ASSLGGSMNTEAF,-,13,TRBV5-1,TRBJ1-1
ASSRLGSGGTDTQY,-,14,TRBV4-3,TRBJ2-3
ASSLGQTYYEQY,-,12,TRBV7-2,TRBJ2-7
AISEAAYEQY,-,10,TRBV10-3,TRBJ2-7
ASSPTTGSYEQY,few,12,TRBV11-3,TRBJ2-7
ASSYSGATYEQY,-,12,TRBV5-1,TRBJ2-7
ASRAEDRASSPLH,medium-sized,13,TRBV28,TRBJ1-6
ASTQDLAVGSDTQY,-,14,TRBV4-2,TRBJ2-3
SVEDTPEHSTDTQY,-,14,TRBV29-1,TRBJ2-3
ASSPRGADTQY,few,11,TRBV7-2,TRBJ2-3
ASSPGGGYYGYT,once,12,TRBV9,TRBJ1-2
ASSISVSTEAF,-,11,TRBV19,TRBJ1-1
ASSLINQPQH,-,10,TRBV7-6,TRBJ1-5
ASSEGSRFTDTQY,once,13,TRBV6-4,TRBJ2-3
ASSLDTGGADEAF,few,13,TRBV7-9,TRBJ1-1
AWSFSGLQGSAEAF,-,14,TRBV30,TRBJ1-1
ASSGTFGRSNEKLF,-,14,TRBV25-1,TRBJ1-4
ASSWKRGNTDTQY,-,13,TRBV5-8,TRBJ2-3
ASSPDRGQGKLF,-,12,TRBV28,TRBJ1-4
ASRRGRATGELF,once,12,TRBV28,TRBJ2-2